This T cell receptor (beta chain) was captured by sequencing in a study of cytomegalovirus exposure and HLA in healthy donors. General study results and limits: By a later analysis, the bulk of CMV-associated TCR beta chains appeared HLA-restricted. Cytomegalovirus status was reportedly diagnosed by the classifier with high sensitivity and specificity.

A note on this clone: As yet, its antigen is unknown.

The CDR3 is 15 amino acids. Germline V gene data show CDR1 as MNHNS and CDR2 as SASEGT. Trimming took off 1 base at V and 0 bases at J, with 10 bases between the two ends. PCR involved 60 Vbeta and 13 Jbeta primers. Profiled with immunoSEQ multiplex PCR; TCRdb holds only in-frame clones, not every one. The sample lists about 150,000 clones, roughly four fifths occurring once. The chain combines TRBV6-1 with TRBJ2-7, with D perhaps TRBD1 (5 bases). Material: PBMCs. The TCR was taken from a woman in her 50s in good health and CMV-seropositive. In nucleotides, the CDR3 is TGTGCCAGCAGTGAAGGGGGCAGGTCCTCCTACGAGCAGTACTTC. This translates into CASSEGGRSSYEQYF.